Listed below are T cell receptor beta chains from one sample, sequenced in a study of T cell responses to AZD1222 COVID-19 vaccine. Sequencing used immunoSEQ multiplex PCR; TCRdb keeps in-frame clones, though not all of them. The data show roughly 150,000 clones, around 86% seen once. Sequencing was performed on peripheral blood, taken 28 days after the second AZD1222 dose. These TCRs come from an adult who received the AZD1222 COVID-19 vaccine. CDR3s include the opening cysteine and the closing phenylalanine or tryptophan. Fields, in order: clone size, J gene, V gene, CDR3 length, D gene, CDR3 protein, CDR3 DNA. A D gene is named only where the DNA matches it firmly. Part of the rows lack a size; the others show once, few, many or a class for expanded clones.

>NA|TRBJ2-7|TRBV12-5|15|TRBD2
CASGFLAGDSYEQYF
TGTGCTAGTGGTTTCCTAGCGGGAGACTCCTACGAGCAGTACTTC
>NA|TRBJ2-1|TRBV5-1|15|NA
CASSLDGPSYNEQFF
TGCGCCAGCAGCTTGGACGGGCCATCCTACAATGAGCAGTTCTTC
>NA|TRBJ2-3|TRBV9|14|NA
CASSVDGSQHTQYF
TGTGCCAGCAGCGTAGACGGGAGTCAACATACGCAGTATTTT
>few|TRBJ1-6|TRBV3-1/TRBV3-2|13|NA
CASSRASLSPLHF
TGTGCCAGCAGCCGGGCCTCTCTTTCGCCCCTCCACTTT
>NA|TRBJ2-7|TRBV7-9|15|TRBD1
CASSKTTGHSYEQYF
TGTGCCAGCAGCAAGACGACAGGGCACTCCTACGAGCAGTACTTC
>once|TRBJ2-7|TRBV14|17|NA
CASSQEGPSRRSYEQYF
TGTGCCAGCAGCCAAGAAGGCCCCTCCAGGCGCTCCTACGAGCAGTACTTC
>NA|TRBJ1-4|TRBV28|16|NA
CASSFRKWGRDEKLFF
TGTGCCAGCAGTTTCAGGAAATGGGGGCGAGATGAAAAACTGTTTTTT
>NA|TRBJ2-4|TRBV27|12|TRBD1
CASSPQGYIQYF
TGTGCCAGCAGCCCACAGGGGTACATTCAGTACTTC
>NA|TRBJ1-2|TRBV19|14|NA
CASSISGSNYGYTF
TGTGCCAGTAGTATTTCGGGAAGTAACTATGGCTACACCTTC
>NA|TRBJ1-5|TRBV10-3|15|TRBD1
CAISESGTALQPQHF
TGTGCCATCAGTGAGTCCGGGACAGCCCTTCAGCCCCAGCATTTT
>NA|TRBJ2-7|TRBV11-2|13|NA
CASRHTTTYEQYF
TGTGCCAGCAGACACACCACAACCTACGAGCAGTACTTC
>NA|TRBJ1-5|TRBV6-2/TRBV6-3|15|TRBD1
CASSYGGTGNQPQHF
TGTGCCAGCAGTTACGGCGGGACAGGGAATCAGCCCCAGCATTTT
>NA|TRBJ2-2|TRBV7-9|13|NA
CASSLAKTGELFF
TGTGCCAGCAGCTTAGCGAAGACCGGGGAGCTGTTTTTT
>NA|TRBJ1-1|TRBV2|14|NA
CASSEVGQNTEAFF
TGTGCCAGCAGTGAAGTGGGACAGAACACTGAAGCTTTCTTT
>NA|TRBJ2-7|TRBV4-1|16|NA
CASSQGIGWGSYEQYF
TGCGCCAGCAGCCAAGGAATTGGGTGGGGCTCCTACGAGCAGTACTTC
>NA|TRBJ2-7|TRBV9|13|NA
CASSVGVNYEQYF
TGTGCCAGCAGCGTGGGAGTAAACTACGAGCAGTACTTC
>NA|TRBJ1-3|TRBV5-4|15|NA
CASSPKQGSGNTIYF
TGTGCCAGCAGCCCTAAACAGGGCTCTGGAAACACCATATATTTT
>NA|TRBJ1-1|TRBV28|11|NA
CASSRTDEAFF
TGTGCCAGCAGTCGGACAGACGAAGCTTTCTTT
>NA|TRBJ2-7|TRBV6-1|15|NA
CASSEVSQPPYEQYF
TGTGCCAGCAGTGAAGTTTCTCAGCCCCCCTACGAGCAGTACTTC
>NA|TRBJ1-1|TRBV6-5|15|NA
CASSYGQRLNTEAFF
TGTGCCAGCAGTTACGGACAGAGGCTGAACACTGAAGCTTTCTTT
>NA|TRBJ1-2|TRBV7-2|15|NA
CASSLNGRGGYGYTF
TGTGCCAGCAGCTTAAACGGCCGGGGTGGGTATGGCTACACCTTC
>NA|TRBJ1-4|TRBV27|14|NA
CASSAWVTNEKLFF
TGTGCCAGCAGTGCTTGGGTTACTAATGAAAAACTGTTTTTT
>few|TRBJ1-4|TRBV7-8|17|NA
CASSLRVIGRTNEKLFF
TGTGCCAGCAGCTTACGGGTGATAGGGAGGACTAATGAAAAACTGTTTTTT
>NA|TRBJ1-5|TRBV28|14|NA
CATLSGLGNQPQHF
TGTGCCACCCTATCGGGGTTAGGCAATCAGCCCCAGCATTTT
>NA|TRBJ1-2|TRBV5-5|12|NA
CASSLATRGYTF
TGTGCCAGCAGCTTGGCAACAAGAGGCTACACCTTC